This T cell receptor (beta chain) is drawn from a study of Ad26.COV2.S vaccination and SARS-CoV-2 variants. For the study at large: Intramuscular Ad26.COV2.S doses were given once or twice, 56 days apart. Study outcomes and limitations: Relative to placebo recipients, vaccine recipients exhibited elevated spike-specific TCR breadth.

Repertoires were generated with immunoSEQ multiplex PCR, while TCRdb's copy carries only in-frame clones and drops some. This sample has about 400,000 clones; around 92% occur once, and the top ten carry more than 1.5%. The sample's treatment: roughly 20 received Ad26.COV2.S at low or high dose, single or two shots; about five received placebo; per-sample allocation not given. Specimen acquisition occurred on day 63 following the initial vaccine or placebo injection. In the case of this clone: Its antigen is currently unknown.

CDR1 and CDR2 from the germline V gene are SGHTA and FQGNSA. The V segment lost 1 base and the J segment 0 bases; nucleotides outside the gene matches: 4. The CDR3 length is 16 residues. Sequenced material: peripheral blood, taken in a trial of Ad26.COV2.S vaccine versus placebo. The sequence came from a person aged 18-65 years who received the Ad26.COV2.S COVID-19 vaccine or a placebo. The gene calls are TRBV7-2 and TRBJ2-3; 7 nucleotides line up with TRBD2. The CDR3 DNA reads TGTGCCAGCAGCTTAGTCGCGGGAGTCAGCACAGATACGCAGTATTTT. Translating it yields CASSLVAGVSTDTQYF.